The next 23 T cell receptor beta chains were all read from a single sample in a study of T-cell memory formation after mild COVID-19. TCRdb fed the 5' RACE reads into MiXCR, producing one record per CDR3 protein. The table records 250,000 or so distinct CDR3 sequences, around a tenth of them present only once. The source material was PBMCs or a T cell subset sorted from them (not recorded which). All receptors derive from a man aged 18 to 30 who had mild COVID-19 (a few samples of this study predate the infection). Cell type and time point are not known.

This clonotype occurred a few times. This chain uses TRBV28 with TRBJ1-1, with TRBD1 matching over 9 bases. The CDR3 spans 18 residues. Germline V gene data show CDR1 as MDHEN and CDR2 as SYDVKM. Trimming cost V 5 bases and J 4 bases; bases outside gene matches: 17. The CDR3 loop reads CASSGSGQGGGGGTEAFF. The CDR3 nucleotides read TGTGCCAGCAGTGGCTCGGGACAGGGAGGAGGGGGCGGCACTGAAGCTTTCTTT. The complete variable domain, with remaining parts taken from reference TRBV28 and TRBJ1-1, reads DVKVTQSSRYLVKRTGEKVFLECVQDMDHENMFWYRQDPGLGLRLIYFSYDVKMKEKGDIPEGYSVSREKKERFSLILESASTNQTSMYLCASSGSGQGGGGGTEAFFGQGTRLTVV.

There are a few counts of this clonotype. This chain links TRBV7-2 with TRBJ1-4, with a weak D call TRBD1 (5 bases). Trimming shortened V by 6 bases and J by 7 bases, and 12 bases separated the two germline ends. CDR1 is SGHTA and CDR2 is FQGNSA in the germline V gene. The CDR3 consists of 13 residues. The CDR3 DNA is TGTGCCAGCAGTCGGGGGTCGGGTGAAAAACTGTTTTTT. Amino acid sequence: CASSRGSGEKLFF.

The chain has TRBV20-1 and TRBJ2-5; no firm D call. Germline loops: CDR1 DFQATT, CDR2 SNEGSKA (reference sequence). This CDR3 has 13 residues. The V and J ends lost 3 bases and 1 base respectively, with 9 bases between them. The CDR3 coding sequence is TGCAGTGCTAGCACGGTGGGCCAAGAGACCCAGTACTTC. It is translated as CSASTVGQETQYF.

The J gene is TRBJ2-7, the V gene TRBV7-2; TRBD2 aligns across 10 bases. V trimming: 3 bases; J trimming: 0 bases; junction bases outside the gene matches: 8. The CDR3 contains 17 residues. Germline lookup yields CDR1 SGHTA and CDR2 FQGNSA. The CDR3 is CASSFRLAGAPSYEQYF. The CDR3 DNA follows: TGTGCCAGCAGCTTTAGGCTAGCGGGGGCACCCTCCTACGAGCAGTACTTC.

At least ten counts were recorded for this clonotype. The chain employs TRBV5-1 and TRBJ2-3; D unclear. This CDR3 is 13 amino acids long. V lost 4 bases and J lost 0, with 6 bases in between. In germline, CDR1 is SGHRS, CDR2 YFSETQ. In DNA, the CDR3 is TGCGCCAGCAGCGTAGAGAGCACAGATACGCAGTATTTT. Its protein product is CASSVESTDTQYF. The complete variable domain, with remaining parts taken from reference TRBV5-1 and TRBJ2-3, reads KAGVTQTPRYLIKTRGQQVTLSCSPISGHRSVSWYQQTPGQGLQFLFEYFSETQRNKGNFPGRFSGRQFSNSRSEMNVSTLELGDSALYLCASSVESTDTQYFGPGTRLTVL.

CDR3 region: CASRMLNSYEQYF. In DNA, the CDR3 is TGTGCCAGCAGAATGTTGAACTCCTACGAGCAGTACTTC. J is TRBJ2-7 and V is TRBV27; no clear D gene. The CDR3 spans 13 residues. CDR1 and CDR2 (germline): MNHEY, SMNVEV (reference sequence). The ends were cut back, 6 bases at V and 0 bases at J, with 9 bases in the middle.

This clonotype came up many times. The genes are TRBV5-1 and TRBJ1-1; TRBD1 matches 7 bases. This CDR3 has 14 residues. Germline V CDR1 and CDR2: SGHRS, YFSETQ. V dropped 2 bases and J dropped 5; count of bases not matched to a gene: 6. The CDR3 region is CASSLGGAWTEAFF. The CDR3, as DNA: TGCGCCAGCAGCTTAGGGGGCGCGTGGACTGAAGCTTTCTTT.

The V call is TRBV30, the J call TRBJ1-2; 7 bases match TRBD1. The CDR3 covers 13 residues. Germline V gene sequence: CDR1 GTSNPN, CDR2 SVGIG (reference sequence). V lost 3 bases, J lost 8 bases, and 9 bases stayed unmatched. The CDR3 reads CAWRSGGVRGYTF. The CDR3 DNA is TGTGCCTGGAGGTCAGGGGGGGTCAGAGGCTACACCTTC.

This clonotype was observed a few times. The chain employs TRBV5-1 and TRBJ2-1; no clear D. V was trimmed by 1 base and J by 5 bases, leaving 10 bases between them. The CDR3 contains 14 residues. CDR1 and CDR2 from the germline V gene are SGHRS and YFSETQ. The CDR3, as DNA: TGCGCCAGCAGCTTGTTTAGGATTGACAATGAGCAGTTCTTC. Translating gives CASSLFRIDNEQFF. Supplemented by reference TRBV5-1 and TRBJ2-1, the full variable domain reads KAGVTQTPRYLIKTRGQQVTLSCSPISGHRSVSWYQQTPGQGLQFLFEYFSETQRNKGNFPGRFSGRQFSNSRSEMNVSTLELGDSALYLCASSLFRIDNEQFFGPGTRLTVL.

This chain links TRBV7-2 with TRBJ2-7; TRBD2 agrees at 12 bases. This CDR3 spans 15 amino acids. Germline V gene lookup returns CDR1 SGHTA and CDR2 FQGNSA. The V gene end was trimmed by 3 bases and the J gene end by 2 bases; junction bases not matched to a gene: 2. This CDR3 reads CASSFPSGGAYEQYF. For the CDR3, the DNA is TGTGCCAGCAGCTTCCCTAGCGGGGGGGCCTACGAGCAGTACTTC.

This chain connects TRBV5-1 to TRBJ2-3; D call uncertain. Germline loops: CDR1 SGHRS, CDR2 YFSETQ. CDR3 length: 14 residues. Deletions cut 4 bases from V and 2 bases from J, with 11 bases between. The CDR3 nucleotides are TGCGCCAGCAGCACCCAGAAGTTCACAGATACGCAGTATTTT. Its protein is CASSTQKFTDTQYF. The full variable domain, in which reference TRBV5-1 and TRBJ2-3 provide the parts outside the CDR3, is KAGVTQTPRYLIKTRGQQVTLSCSPISGHRSVSWYQQTPGQGLQFLFEYFSETQRNKGNFPGRFSGRQFSNSRSEMNVSTLELGDSALYLCASSTQKFTDTQYFGPGTRLTVL.

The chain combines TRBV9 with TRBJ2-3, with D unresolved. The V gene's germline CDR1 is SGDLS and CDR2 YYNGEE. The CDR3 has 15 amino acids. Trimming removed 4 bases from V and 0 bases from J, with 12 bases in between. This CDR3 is CASSPHAVSTDTQYF. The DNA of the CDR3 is TGTGCCAGCAGCCCTCATGCGGTTAGCACAGATACGCAGTATTTT. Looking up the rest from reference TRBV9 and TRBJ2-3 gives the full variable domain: DSGVTQTPKHLITATGQRVTLRCSPRSGDLSVYWYQQSLDQGLQFLIQYYNGEERAKGNILERFSAQQFPDLHSELNLSSLELGDSALYFCASSPHAVSTDTQYFGPGTRLTVL.

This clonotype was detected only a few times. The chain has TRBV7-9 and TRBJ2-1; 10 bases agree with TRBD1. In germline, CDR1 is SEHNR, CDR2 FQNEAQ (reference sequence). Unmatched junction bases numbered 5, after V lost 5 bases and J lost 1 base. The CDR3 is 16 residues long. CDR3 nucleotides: TGTGCCAGCAGCCATGACAGGGGGCGTTCCTACAATGAGCAGTTCTTC. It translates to CASSHDRGRSYNEQFF.

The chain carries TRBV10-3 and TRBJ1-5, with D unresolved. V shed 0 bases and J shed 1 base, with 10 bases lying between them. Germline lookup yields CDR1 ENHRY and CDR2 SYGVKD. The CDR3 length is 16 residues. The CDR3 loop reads CAISESGPWSNQPQHF. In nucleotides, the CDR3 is TGTGCCATCAGTGAGTCAGGACCATGGAGCAATCAGCCCCAGCATTTT.

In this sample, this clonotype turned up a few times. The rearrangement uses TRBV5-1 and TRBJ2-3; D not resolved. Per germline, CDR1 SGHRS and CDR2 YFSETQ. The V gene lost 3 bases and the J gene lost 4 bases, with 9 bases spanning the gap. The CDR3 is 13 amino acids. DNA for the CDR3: TGCGCCAGCAGCTATAACAGTGCAGATACGCAGTATTTT. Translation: CASSYNSADTQYF.

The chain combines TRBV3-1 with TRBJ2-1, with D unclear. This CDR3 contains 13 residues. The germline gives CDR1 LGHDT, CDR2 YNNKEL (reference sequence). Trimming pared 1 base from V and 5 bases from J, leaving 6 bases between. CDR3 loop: CASSQGLDNEQFF. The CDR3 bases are TGTGCCAGCAGCCAAGGGCTGGACAATGAGCAGTTCTTC.

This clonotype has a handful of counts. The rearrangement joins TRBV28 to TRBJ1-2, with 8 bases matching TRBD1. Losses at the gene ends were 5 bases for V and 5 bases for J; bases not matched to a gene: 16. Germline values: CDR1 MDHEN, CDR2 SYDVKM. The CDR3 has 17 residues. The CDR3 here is CASSLPARRQGTYGYTF. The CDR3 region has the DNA TGTGCCAGCAGTCTCCCCGCCAGGAGACAGGGGACATATGGCTACACCTTC.

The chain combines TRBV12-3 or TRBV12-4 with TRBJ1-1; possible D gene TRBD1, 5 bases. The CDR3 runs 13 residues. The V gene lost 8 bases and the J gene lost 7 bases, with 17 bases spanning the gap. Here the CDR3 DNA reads TGTGCCAGCGCTTGGGGGGAGGTCTTTGAAGCTTTCTTT. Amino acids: CASAWGEVFEAFF.

The CDR3 spells CASSHMRRAKNIQYF. DNA of the CDR3: TGTGCCAGCAGCCACATGAGACGAGCCAAAAACATTCAGTACTTC. J is TRBJ2-4 and V is TRBV3-1, with no clear D. The ends were cut back, 3 bases at V and 0 bases at J, with 9 bases in the middle. Looked up from germline, CDR1 is LGHDT and CDR2 is YNNKEL (reference sequence). The CDR3 covers 15 residues.

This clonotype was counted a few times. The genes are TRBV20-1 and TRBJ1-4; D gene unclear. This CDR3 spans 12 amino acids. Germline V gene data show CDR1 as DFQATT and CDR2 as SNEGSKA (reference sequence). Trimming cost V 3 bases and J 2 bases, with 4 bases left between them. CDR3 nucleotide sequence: TGCAGTGCTAGCAGGACTAATGAAAAACTGTTTTTT. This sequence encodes CSASRTNEKLFF.

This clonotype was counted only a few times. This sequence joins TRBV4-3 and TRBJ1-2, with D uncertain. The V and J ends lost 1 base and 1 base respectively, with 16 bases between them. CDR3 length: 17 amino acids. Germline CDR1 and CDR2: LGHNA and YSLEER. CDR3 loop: CASSQVLSQVVNYGYTF. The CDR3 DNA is TGCGCCAGCAGCCAAGTCCTCAGCCAAGTCGTTAACTATGGCTACACCTTC.

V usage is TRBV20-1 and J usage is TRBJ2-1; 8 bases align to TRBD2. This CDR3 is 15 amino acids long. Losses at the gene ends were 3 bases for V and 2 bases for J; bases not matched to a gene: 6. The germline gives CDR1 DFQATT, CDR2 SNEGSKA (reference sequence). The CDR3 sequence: CSARKAGGPYNEQFF. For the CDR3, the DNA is TGCAGTGCTAGGAAGGCGGGGGGTCCCTACAATGAGCAGTTCTTC.

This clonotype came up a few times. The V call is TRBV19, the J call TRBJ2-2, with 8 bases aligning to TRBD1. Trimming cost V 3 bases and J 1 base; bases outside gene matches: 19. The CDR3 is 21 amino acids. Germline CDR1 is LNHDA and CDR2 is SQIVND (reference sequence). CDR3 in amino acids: CASSILGGDRGRSLNTGELFF. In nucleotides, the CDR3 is TGTGCCAGTAGTATTCTCGGAGGTGACAGGGGTCGATCACTGAACACCGGGGAGCTGTTTTTT.